This entry concerns a single T cell receptor (beta chain). At one of its ends the junction is not consistent with the germline gene, which may arise from a read error. The data originate from a study of blood T cells in healthy people across ages. Then a second PCR, running about 6 to 11 cycles, was carried out with a sample-barcoded 5' primer and a J-beta primer mix. The yield of each sample was at least 2.5 million CDR3-containing paired-end reads. TCRdb analysed the 5' RACE reads with MiXCR anew, one entry per CDR3 protein. The table has some 1.8 million distinct CDR3 sequences, about two fifths seen once. CDR3 length: 16 residues. The V gene's germline CDR1 is ENHRY and CDR2 SYGVKD.

The sample consisted of blood. The chain uses TRBV10-3 and TRBJ2-7; D possibly corresponds to TRBD2 (6 bases). This TCR came from a human donor in good health. Here the CDR3 DNA reads TGTACCATCAGTGAGTCTGGCCGGGGGACCTCCTACGAGCAGTACTTC. Protein product: CTISESGRGTSYEQYF.